This T cell receptor (beta chain) comes out of a study of cytomegalovirus exposure and HLA in healthy donors. Overall study results and limits: In a later analysis, HLA-C alleles had the fewest associated TCRs, DRB1 alleles the most.

60 Vbeta and 13 Jbeta primers were used in PCR. Original methodology: The count from a later analysis was about 80 million unique TCR beta chains, some 12 million of them shared. The repertoire was sequenced with immunoSEQ multiplex PCR; TCRdb's copy has only in-frame clones and lacks some. V, J and clone size are taken as reported in that table, and D and trimming were inferred from the DNA itself. The sample lists fewer than 200,000 clones; around 73% were seen once. Germline V lookup: CDR1 MNHNY, CDR2 SVGAGI (reference sequence). CDR3 length equals 11 residues. V lost 7 bases and J lost 4, with 4 bases in between. This clone was seen just once. Its antigen is unknown.

The TCR was taken from a woman under 30 in good health and CMV-seropositive. V usage is TRBV6-6 and J usage is TRBJ2-2, with D hard to call. Sequenced material: PBMCs. The CDR3 region is CASTFTGELFF. The CDR3 DNA follows: TGTGCCAGCACCTTCACCGGGGAGCTGTTTTTT.